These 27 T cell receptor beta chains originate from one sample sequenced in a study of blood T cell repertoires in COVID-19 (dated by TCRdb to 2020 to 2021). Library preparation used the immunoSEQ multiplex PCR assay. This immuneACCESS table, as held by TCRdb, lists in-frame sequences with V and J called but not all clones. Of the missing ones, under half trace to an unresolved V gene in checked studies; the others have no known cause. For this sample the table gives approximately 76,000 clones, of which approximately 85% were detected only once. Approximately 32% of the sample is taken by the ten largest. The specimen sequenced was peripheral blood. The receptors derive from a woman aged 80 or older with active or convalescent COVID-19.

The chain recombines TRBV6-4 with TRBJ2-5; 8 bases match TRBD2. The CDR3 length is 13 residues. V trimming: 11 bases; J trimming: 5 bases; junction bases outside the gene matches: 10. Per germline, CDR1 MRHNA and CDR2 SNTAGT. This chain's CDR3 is CAGRGLVIETQYF. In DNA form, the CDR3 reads TGTGCCGGGAGGGGACTAGTGATCGAGACCCAGTACTTC.

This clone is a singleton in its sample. The CDR3 loop reads CASQIDRDTEAFF. The CDR3 coding sequence is TGTGCCAGCCAAATTGACAGGGACACTGAAGCTTTCTTT. This sequence joins TRBV18 and TRBJ1-1; TRBD1 aligns across 7 bases. This CDR3 is 13 amino acids long. V lost 8 bases, J lost 3 bases, and 6 bases stayed unmatched. Per the germline V gene, CDR1 is KGHSH and CDR2 is LQKENI.

DNA of the CDR3: TGTGCCAGCTCACTCCTAGCGGACTACAATGAGCAGTTCTTC. Protein product: CASSLLADYNEQFF. This chain links TRBV18 with TRBJ2-1; TRBD2 agrees at 7 bases. The junction had 3 bases not matched to a gene; V was cut back by 4 bases and J by 3 bases. The CDR3 loop spans 14 amino acids. Per germline, CDR1 KGHSH and CDR2 LQKENI.

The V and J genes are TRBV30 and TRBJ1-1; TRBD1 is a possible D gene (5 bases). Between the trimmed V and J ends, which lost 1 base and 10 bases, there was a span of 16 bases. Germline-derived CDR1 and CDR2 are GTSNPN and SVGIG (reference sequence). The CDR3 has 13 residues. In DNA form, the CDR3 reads TGTGCCTGGAGTGGATCCAAGGGGTCGGCAGCTTTCTTT. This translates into CAWSGSKGSAAFF. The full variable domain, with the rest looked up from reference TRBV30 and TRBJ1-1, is SQTIHQWPATLVQPVGSPLSLECTVEGTSNPNLYWYRQAAGRGLQLLFYSVGIGQISSEVPQNLSASRPQDRQFILSSKKLLLSDSGFYLCAWSGSKGSAAFFGQGTRLTVV.

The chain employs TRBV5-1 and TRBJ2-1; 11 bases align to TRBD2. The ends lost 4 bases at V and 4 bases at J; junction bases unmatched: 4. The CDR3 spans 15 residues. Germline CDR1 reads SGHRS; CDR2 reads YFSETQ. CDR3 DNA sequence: TGCGCCAGCAGCCCCCCTAGCGGGGGGTACAATGAGCAGTTCTTC. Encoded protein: CASSPPSGGYNEQFF.

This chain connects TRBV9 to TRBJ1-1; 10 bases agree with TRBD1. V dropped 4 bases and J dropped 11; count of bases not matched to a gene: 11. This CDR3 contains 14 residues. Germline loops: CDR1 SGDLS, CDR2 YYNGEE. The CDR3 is CASSPQGDRGPAFF. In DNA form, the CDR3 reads TGTGCCAGCAGCCCCCAGGGGGACAGGGGCCCCGCTTTCTTT.

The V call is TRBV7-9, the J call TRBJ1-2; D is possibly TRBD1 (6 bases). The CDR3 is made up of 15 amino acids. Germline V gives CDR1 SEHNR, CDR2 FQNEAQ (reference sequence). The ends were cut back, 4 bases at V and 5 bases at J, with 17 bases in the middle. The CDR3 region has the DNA TGTGCCAGCAGCTACCCGAACCAAGGGACATATGGCTACACCTTC. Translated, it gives CASSYPNQGTYGYTF.

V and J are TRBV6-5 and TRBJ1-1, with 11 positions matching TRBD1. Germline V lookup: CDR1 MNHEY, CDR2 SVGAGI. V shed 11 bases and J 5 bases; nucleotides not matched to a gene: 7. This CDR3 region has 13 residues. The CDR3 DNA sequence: TGTGCCGCCGACCGGGACAGGGGGACTGAAGCTTTCTTT. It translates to CAADRDRGTEAFF.

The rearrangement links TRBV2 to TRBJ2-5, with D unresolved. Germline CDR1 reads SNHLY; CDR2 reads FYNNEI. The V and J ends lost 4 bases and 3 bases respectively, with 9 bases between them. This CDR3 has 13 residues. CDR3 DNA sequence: TGTGCCAGCAGTGTGGAGCGTAAAGAGACCCAGTACTTC. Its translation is CASSVERKETQYF.

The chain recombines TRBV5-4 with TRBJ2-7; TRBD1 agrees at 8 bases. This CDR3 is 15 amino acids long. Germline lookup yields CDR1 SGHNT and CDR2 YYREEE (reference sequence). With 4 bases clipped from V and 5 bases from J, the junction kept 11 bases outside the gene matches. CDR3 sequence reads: CASSVQGALRDEQYF. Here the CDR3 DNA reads TGTGCCAGCAGCGTCCAGGGGGCCTTAAGGGACGAGCAGTACTTC. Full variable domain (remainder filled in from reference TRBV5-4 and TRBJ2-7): ETGVTQSPTHLIKTRGQQVTLRCSSQSGHNTVSWYQQALGQGPQFIFQYYREEENGRGNFPPRFSGLQFPNYSSELNVNALELDDSALYLCASSVQGALRDEQYFGPGTRLTVT.

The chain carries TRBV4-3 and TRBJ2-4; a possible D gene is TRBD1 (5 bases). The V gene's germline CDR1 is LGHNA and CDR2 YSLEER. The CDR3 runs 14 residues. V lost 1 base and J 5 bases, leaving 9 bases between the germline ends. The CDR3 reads CASSQARTQNIQYF. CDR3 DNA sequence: TGCGCCAGCAGCCAAGCCAGGACACAAAACATTCAGTACTTC.

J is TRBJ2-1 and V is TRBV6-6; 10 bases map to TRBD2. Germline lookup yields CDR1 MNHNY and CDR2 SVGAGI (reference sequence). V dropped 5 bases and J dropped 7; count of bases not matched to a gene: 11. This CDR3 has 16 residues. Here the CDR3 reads CASSLGLAGGRNEQFF. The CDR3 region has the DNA TGTGCCAGCAGTCTCGGCTTAGCGGGGGGTAGAAATGAGCAGTTCTTC.

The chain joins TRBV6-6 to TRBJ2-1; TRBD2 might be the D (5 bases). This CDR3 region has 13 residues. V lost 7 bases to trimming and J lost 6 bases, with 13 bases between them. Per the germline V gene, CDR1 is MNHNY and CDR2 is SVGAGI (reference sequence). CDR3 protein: CASMLLDPNEQFF. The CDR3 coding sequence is TGTGCCAGCATGTTACTAGACCCCAATGAGCAGTTCTTC.

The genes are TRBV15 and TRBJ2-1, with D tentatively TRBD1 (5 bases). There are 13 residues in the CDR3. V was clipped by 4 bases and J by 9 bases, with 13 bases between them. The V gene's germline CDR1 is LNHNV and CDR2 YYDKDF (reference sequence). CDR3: CATSKQGPGEQFF. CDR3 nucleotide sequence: TGTGCCACCAGCAAGCAGGGTCCCGGTGAGCAGTTCTTC.

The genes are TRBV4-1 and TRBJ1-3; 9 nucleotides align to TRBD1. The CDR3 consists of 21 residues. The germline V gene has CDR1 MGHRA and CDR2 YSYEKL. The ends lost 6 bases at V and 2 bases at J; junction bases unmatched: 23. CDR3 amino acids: CASSRSHLPGTGTGPGNTIYF. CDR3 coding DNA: TGCGCCAGCAGTCGATCCCACTTACCCGGGACAGGGACGGGTCCTGGAAACACCATATATTTT.

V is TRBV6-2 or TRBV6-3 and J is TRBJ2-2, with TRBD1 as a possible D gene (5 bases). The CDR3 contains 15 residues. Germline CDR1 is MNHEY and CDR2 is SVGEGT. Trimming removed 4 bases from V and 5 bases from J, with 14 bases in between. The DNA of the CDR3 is TGTGCCAGCAGTTTAGGACACTTTAATACCGGGGAGCTGTTTTTT. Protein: CASSLGHFNTGELFF.

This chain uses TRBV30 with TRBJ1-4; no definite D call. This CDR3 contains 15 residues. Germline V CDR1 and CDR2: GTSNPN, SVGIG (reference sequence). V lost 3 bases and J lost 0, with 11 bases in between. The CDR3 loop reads CAWRVFGTTNEKLFF. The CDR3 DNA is TGTGCCTGGAGGGTTTTCGGGACAACTAATGAAAAACTGTTTTTT.

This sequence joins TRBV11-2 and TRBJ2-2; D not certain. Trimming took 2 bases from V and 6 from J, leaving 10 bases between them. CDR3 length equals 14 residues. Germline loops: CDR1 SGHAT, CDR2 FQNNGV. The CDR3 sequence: CASSLYSQAGELFF. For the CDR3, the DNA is TGTGCCAGCAGCTTATACAGCCAGGCCGGGGAGCTGTTTTTT.

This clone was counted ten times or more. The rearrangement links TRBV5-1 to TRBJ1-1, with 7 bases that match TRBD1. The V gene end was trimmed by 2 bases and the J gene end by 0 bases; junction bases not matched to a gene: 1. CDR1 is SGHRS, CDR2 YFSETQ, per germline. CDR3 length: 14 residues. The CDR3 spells CASSFGTVNTEAFF. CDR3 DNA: TGCGCCAGCAGCTTCGGGACAGTGAACACTGAAGCTTTCTTT.

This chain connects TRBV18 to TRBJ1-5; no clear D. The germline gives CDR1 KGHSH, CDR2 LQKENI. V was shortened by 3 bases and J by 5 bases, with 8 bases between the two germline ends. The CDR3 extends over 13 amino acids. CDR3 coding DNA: TGTGCCAGCTCACCCCGAGAAGATCAGCCCCAGCATTTT. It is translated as CASSPREDQPQHF.

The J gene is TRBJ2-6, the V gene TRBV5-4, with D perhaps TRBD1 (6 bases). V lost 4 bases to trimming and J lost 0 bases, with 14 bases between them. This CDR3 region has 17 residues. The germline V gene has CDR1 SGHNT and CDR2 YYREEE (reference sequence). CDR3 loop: CASSQPDSHSGANVLTF. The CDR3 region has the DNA TGTGCCAGCAGCCAACCGGACAGCCACTCTGGGGCCAACGTCCTGACTTTC.

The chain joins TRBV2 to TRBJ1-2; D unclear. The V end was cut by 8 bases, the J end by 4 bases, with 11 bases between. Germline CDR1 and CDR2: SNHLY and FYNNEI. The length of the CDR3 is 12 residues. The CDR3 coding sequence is TGTGCCAGCGGAGTATCCGGCTATGGCTACACCTTC. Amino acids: CASGVSGYGYTF.

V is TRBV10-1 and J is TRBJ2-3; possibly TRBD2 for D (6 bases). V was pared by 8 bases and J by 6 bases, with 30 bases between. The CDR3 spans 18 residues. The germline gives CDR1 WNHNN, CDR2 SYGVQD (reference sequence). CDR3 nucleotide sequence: TGCGCCAGCTTGCGCGAGACGGGAGAGCCGAGCCCCGTTGATACGCAGTATTTT. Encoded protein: CASLRETGEPSPVDTQYF.

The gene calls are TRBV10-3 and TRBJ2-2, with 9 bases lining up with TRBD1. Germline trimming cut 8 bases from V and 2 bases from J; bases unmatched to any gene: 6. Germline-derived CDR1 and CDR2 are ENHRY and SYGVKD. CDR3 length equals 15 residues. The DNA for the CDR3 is TGTGCCATCGGGGAGACAGGGGGAAACACCGGGGAGCTGTTTTTT. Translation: CAIGETGGNTGELFF.

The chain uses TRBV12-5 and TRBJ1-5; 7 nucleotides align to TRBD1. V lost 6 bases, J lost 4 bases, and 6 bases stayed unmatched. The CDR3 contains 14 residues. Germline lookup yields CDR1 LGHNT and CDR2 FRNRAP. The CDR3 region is CASGSGTVNQPQHF. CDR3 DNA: TGTGCTAGTGGGTCTGGGACAGTTAATCAGCCCCAGCATTTT.

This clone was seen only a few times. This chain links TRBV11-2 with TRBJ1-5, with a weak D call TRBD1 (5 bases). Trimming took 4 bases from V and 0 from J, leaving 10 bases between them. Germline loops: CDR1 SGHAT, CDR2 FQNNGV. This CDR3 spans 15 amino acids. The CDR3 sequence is CASSYRFYSNQPQHF. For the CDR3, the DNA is TGTGCCAGCAGCTACAGGTTTTATAGCAATCAGCCCCAGCATTTT.

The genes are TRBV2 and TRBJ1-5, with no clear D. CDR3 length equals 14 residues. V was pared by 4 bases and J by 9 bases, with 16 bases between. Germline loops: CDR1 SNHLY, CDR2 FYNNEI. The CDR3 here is CASSVKTSLRPQHF. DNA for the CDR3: TGTGCCAGCAGTGTCAAGACATCCTTAAGGCCCCAGCATTTT.